What follows describes a single T cell receptor beta chain. This CDR3 region has 19 residues. Germline loops: CDR1 SGHVS, CDR2 FNYEAQ. The V and J ends lost 2 bases and 1 base respectively, with 18 bases between them. Repertoires were generated with immunoSEQ multiplex PCR, while TCRdb's copy carries only in-frame clones and drops some. The table records 200,000 to 250,000 clones, 80% of them present only once. This entry belongs to a study of blood T cell repertoires in COVID-19. Study-wide context: PBMCs, B-cell-depleted T cells, or T cells were the source of the cDNA or gDNA that made up the material.

The material sequenced was peripheral blood. The TCR originated in a woman in her 70s with acute or convalescent COVID-19. The V call is TRBV7-6, the J call TRBJ2-6, with TRBD2 as a possible D gene (6 bases). Written as DNA, the CDR3 is TGTGCCAGCAGCTTAACTGGTAACGGACGGGGGTCTGGGGCCAACGTCCTGACTTTC. Translated, it gives CASSLTGNGRGSGANVLTF.